This note documents a single T cell receptor (beta chain) sequence. Original analysis: Published virus-specific TCRB sequences found rare matches among patient CD8+ clones larger than 1%. Sequencing was performed with immunoSEQ multiplex PCR; in TCRdb, only in-frame clones are kept and a portion is missing. Clonal size and the V and J genes are those of that table, whereas D and trimming came from the DNA. The sample records 15,000 to 20,000 clones, roughly four fifths being singletons. The sample is drawn from a study of somatic mutations in cytotoxic T cells in rheumatoid arthritis. This CDR3 is 16 amino acids long. Per germline, CDR1 SGHTA and CDR2 FQGNSA. V was trimmed by 5 bases and J by 1 base, leaving 15 bases between them.

This clonotype was obtained from a woman between 50 and 59 years old with rheumatoid arthritis. The genes are TRBV7-2 and TRBJ2-1, with D perhaps being TRBD1 or TRBD2 (5 bases each). Sequencing input: CD8+ T cells sorted from blood. Written as DNA, the CDR3 is TGTGCCAGCAGCCCTCGGGACGGCGTGTCCTACAATGAGCAGTTCTTC. Translated: CASSPRDGVSYNEQFF.